The 3 T cell receptor beta chains below were found in one sample sequenced in a study of regulatory T cells in long-lasting Graves disease. The time point is: persistent/refractory GD, antithyroid drugs over 5 years with positive TRAb. Scientists built the TCR library using RNA that was extracted from PBMCs. CDR3 regions were amplified by Arm-PCR using iRepertoire HTBI primers to build TCR beta libraries. TCRdb reprocessed the multiplex PCR reads via MiXCR and lists one record per CDR3 protein. Among 650,000 to 700,000 distinct CDR3 sequences, about 30% were seen once, and the ten largest hold roughly 46%. Here the sequenced sample was peripheral blood mononuclear cells (PBMCs), taken when the disease was refractory, from a patient treated with antithyroid drugs. Receptor source: a female donor with Graves disease.

The chain joins TRBV19 to TRBJ2-1, with 13 bases matching TRBD2. Per the germline V gene, CDR1 is LNHDA and CDR2 is SQIVND (reference sequence). This CDR3 comprises 18 residues. Germline trimming cut 2 bases from V and 8 bases from J; bases unmatched to any gene: 12. CDR3 in amino acids: CASSIRSGLAGAVDEQFF. CDR3 nucleotide sequence: TGTGCCAGTAGTATAAGGTCCGGACTAGCGGGAGCAGTTGATGAGCAGTTCTTC.

V is TRBV12-3 or TRBV12-4 and J is TRBJ1-1; D might be TRBD1 (5 bases). V was clipped by 2 bases and J by 8 bases, with 15 bases between them. This CDR3 has 14 amino acids. CDR3 in amino acids: CASSLQGFSSEAFF. In DNA form, the CDR3 reads TGTGCCAGCAGTTTACAGGGTTTTTCTTCAGAAGCTTTCTTT.

The gene calls are TRBV24-1 and TRBJ1-5; D gene ambiguous. The germline CDR1 and CDR2 sequences are KGHDR and SFDVKD. CDR3 length: 15 amino acids. The V and J ends lost 4 bases and 0 bases respectively, with 9 bases between them. CDR3 sequence reads: CATSESRPSNQPQHF. Here the CDR3 DNA reads TGTGCCACCAGTGAATCCAGGCCTAGCAATCAGCCCCAGCATTTT.